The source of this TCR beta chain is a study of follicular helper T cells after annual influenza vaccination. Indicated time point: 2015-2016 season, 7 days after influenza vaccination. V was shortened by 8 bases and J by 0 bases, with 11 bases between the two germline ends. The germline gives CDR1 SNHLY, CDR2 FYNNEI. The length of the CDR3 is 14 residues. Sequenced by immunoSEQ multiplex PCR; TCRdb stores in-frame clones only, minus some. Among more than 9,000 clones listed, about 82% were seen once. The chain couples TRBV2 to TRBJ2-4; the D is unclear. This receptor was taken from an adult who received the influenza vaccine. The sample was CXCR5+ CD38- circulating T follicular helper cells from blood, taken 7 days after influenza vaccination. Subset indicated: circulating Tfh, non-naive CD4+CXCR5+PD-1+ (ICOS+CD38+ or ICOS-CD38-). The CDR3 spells CASGVKLAKNIQYF. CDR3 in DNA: TGTGCCAGCGGGGTAAAGCTAGCCAAAAACATTCAGTACTTC.